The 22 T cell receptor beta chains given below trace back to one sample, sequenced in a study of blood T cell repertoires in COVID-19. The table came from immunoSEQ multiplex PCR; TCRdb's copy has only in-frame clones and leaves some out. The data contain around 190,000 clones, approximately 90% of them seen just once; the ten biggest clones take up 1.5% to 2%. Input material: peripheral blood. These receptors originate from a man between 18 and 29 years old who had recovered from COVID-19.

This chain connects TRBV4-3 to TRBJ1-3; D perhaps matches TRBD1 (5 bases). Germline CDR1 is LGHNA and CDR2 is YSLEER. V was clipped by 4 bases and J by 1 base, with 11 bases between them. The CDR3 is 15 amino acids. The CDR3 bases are TGCGCCAGCAGCCGGAGTGGGGGGTCTGGAAACACCATATATTTT. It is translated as CASSRSGGSGNTIYF.

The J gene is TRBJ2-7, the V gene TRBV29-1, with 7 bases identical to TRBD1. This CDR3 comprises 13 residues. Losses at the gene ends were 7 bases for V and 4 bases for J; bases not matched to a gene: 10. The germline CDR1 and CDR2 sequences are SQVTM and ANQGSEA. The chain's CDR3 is CSALGDSEYEQYF. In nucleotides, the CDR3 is TGCAGCGCCCTGGGGGACAGTGAATACGAGCAGTACTTC.

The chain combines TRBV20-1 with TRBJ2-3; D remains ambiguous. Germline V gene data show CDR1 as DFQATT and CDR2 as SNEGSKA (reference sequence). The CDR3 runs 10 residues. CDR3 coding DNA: TGCAGCGCGGCTACAGATACGCAGTATTTT. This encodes CSAATDTQYF.

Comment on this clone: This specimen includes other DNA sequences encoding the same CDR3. The CDR3 region is CASSLGGGPTDTQYF. The CDR3 bases are TGTGCCAGCAGCTTAGGGGGAGGGCCTACAGATACGCAGTATTTT. This rearrangement joins TRBV11-2 to TRBJ2-3; 7 nucleotides match TRBD2. CDR3 length: 15 amino acids. Trimming took 1 base from V and 3 from J; bases not matched to a gene: 4. Germline CDR1 SGHAT, CDR2 FQNNGV.

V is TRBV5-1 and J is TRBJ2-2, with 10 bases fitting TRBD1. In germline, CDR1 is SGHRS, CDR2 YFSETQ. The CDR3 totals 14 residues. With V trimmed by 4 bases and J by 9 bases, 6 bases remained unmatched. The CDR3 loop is CASSGTGEVWELFF. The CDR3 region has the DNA TGCGCCAGCAGCGGGACAGGGGAAGTATGGGAGCTGTTTTTT.

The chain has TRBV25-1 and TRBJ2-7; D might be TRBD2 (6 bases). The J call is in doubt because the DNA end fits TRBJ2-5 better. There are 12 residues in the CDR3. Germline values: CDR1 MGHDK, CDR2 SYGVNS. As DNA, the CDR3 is TGTGCCAGCAGATCTTCAGCGGGGACCCAGTACTTC. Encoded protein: CASRSSAGTQYF.

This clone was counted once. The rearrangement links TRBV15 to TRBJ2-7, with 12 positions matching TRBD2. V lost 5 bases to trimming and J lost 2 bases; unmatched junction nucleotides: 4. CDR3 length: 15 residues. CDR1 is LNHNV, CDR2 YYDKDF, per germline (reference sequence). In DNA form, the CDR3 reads TGTGCCACCAGCCGGACTAGCGGGGCAACCTACGAGCAGTACTTC. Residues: CATSRTSGATYEQYF.

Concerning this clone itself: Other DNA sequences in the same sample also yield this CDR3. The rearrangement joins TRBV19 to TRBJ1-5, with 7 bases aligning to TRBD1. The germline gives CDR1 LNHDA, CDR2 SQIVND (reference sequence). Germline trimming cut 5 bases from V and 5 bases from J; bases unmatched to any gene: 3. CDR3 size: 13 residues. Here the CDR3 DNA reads TGTGCCAGTAGTCGACAGGGCGATCAGCCCCAGCATTTT. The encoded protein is CASSRQGDQPQHF.

CDR3 sequence reads: CASSDGGTGANVLTF. For the CDR3, the DNA is TGTGCCAGCAGTGACGGAGGGACTGGGGCCAACGTCCTGACTTTC. V is TRBV6-4 and J is TRBJ2-6; maybe TRBD2 (6 bases). V shed 2 bases and J shed 2 bases, with 7 bases lying between them. The germline gives CDR1 MRHNA, CDR2 SNTAGT. The CDR3 covers 15 residues.

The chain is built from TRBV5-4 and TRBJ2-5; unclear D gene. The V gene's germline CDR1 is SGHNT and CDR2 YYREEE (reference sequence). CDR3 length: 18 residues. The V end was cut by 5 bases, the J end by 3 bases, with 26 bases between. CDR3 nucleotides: TGTGCCAGCAGTCCCCCATCCCGACACGGATTGTATGAAGAGACCCAGTACTTC. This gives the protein CASSPPSRHGLYEETQYF.

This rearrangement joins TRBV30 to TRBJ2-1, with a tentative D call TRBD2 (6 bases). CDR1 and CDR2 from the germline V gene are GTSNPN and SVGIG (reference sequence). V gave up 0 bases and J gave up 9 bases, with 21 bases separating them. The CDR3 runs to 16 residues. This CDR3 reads CAWSVFPEREVVEQFF. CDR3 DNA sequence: TGTGCCTGGAGTGTTTTCCCAGAGAGGGAGGTGGTTGAGCAGTTCTTC.

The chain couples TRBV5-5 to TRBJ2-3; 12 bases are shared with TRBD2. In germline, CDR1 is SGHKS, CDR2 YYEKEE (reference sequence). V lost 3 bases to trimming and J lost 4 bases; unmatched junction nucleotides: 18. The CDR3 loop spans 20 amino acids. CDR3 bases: TGTGCCAGCAGCTCGACAGGGTTAGAGTCTAGCGGGAGGGAGGCAGATACGCAGTATTTT. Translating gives CASSSTGLESSGREADTQYF.

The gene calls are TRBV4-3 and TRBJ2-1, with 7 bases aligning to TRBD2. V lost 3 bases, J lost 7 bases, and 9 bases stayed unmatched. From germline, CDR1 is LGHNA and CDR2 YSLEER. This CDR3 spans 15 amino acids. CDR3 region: CASSQSLAPKNEQFF. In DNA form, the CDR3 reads TGCGCCAGCAGCCAGTCACTAGCGCCTAAGAATGAGCAGTTCTTC.

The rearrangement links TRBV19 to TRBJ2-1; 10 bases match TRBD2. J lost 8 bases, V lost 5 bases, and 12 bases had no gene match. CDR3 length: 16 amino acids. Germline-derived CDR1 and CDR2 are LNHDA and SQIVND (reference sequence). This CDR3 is CASSPLDSGRKHEQFF. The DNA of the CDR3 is TGTGCCAGTAGTCCCTTGGATAGCGGGAGGAAACATGAGCAGTTCTTC. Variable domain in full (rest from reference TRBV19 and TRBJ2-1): DGGITQSPKYLFRKEGQNVTLSCEQNLNHDAMYWYRQDPGQGLRLIYYSQIVNDFQKGDIAEGYSVSREKKESFPLTVTSAQKNPTAFYLCASSPLDSGRKHEQFFGPGTRLTVL.

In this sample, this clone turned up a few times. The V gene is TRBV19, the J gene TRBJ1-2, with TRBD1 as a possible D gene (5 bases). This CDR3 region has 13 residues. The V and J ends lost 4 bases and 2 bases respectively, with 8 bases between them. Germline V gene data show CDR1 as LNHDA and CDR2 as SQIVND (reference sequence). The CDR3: CASSTDRNYGYTF. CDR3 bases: TGTGCCAGTAGTACCGACAGAAACTATGGCTACACCTTC.

The CDR3: CASSRGMNTEAFF. The CDR3 DNA sequence: TGTGCCAGCAGTCGGGGGATGAACACTGAAGCTTTCTTT. This sequence joins TRBV28 and TRBJ1-1, with D possibly matching TRBD1 (5 bases). The CDR3 covers 13 residues. V lost 5 bases to trimming and J lost 0 bases, with 7 bases between them. Germline V CDR1 and CDR2: MDHEN, SYDVKM. Looking up the rest from reference TRBV28 and TRBJ1-1 gives the full variable domain: DVKVTQSSRYLVKRTGEKVFLECVQDMDHENMFWYRQDPGLGLRLIYFSYDVKMKEKGDIPEGYSVSREKKERFSLILESASTNQTSMYLCASSRGMNTEAFFGQGTRLTVV.

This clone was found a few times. The CDR3 nucleotides are TGTGCCAGTAGCCTAGCGGGAGTACCAGATACGCAGTATTTT. Protein product: CASSLAGVPDTQYF. The rearrangement links TRBV19 to TRBJ2-3; 10 positions agree with TRBD2. Trimming at V came to 6 bases and at J to 4 bases, leaving 4 bases not matched to a gene. There are 14 residues in the CDR3. CDR1 and CDR2 from the germline V gene are LNHDA and SQIVND (reference sequence). The full variable domain, with the rest looked up from reference TRBV19 and TRBJ2-3, is DGGITQSPKYLFRKEGQNVTLSCEQNLNHDAMYWYRQDPGQGLRLIYYSQIVNDFQKGDIAEGYSVSREKKESFPLTVTSAQKNPTAFYLCASSLAGVPDTQYFGPGTRLTVL.

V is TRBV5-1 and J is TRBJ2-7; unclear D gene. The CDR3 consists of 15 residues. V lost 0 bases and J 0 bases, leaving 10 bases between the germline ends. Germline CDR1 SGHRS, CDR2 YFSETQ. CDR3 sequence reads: CASSLAGLSSYEQYF. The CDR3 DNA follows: TGCGCCAGCAGCTTGGCCGGTCTCTCCTCCTACGAGCAGTACTTC.

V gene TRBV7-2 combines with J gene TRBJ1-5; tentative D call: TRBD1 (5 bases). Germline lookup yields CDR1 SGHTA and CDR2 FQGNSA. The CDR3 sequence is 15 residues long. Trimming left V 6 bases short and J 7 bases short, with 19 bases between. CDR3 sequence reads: CASSPMTVSGQPQHF. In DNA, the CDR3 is TGTGCCAGCAGTCCAATGACAGTAAGTGGACAGCCCCAGCATTTT.

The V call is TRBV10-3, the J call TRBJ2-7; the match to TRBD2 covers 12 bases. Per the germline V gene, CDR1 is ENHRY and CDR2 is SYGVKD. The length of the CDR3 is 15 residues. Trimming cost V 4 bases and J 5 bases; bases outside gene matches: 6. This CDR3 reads CAISGATSGSDEQYF. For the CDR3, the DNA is TGTGCCATCAGTGGGGCGACTAGCGGGAGCGACGAGCAGTACTTC.

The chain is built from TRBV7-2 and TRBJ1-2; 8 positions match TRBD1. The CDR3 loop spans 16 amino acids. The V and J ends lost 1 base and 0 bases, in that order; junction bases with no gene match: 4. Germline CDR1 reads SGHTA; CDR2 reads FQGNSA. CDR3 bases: TGTGCCAGCAGCTTAGGGACAGGGAGAGCTAACTATGGCTACACCTTC. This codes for CASSLGTGRANYGYTF.

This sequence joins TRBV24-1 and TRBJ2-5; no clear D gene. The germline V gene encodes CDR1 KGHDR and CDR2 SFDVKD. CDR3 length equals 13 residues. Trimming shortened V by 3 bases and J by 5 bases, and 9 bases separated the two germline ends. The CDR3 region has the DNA TGTGCCACCAGTGATCCTCCGTCTGAGACCCAGTACTTC. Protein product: CATSDPPSETQYF.